This passage covers 23 T cell receptor beta chains from one sample sequenced in a study of blood T cell repertoires in COVID-19. Assay used: immunoSEQ multiplex PCR; TCRdb lists only in-frame clones, some missing. The sample lists hundreds of thousands of clones; roughly 86% were seen once. Specimen: peripheral blood. These receptors all come from a man between 65 and 85 years old with acute or convalescent COVID-19.

CDR3 loop: CASSPRGDTEAFF. CDR3 nucleotide sequence: TGTGCCAGCAGCCCCAGGGGTGACACTGAAGCTTTCTTT. This rearrangement joins TRBV3-1 (or the pseudogene TRBV3-2) to TRBJ1-1, with D possibly TRBD1 on 6 matching bases. Germline V gene lookup returns CDR1 LGHDT and CDR2 YNNKEL (reference sequence). The CDR3 extends over 13 amino acids. Trimming stripped 4 bases from V and 3 bases from J, with 9 bases between.

The chain is built from TRBV5-1 and TRBJ1-6; D is possibly TRBD1 (6 bases). Germline V gives CDR1 SGHRS, CDR2 YFSETQ. V lost 3 bases and J lost 5, with 12 bases in between. CDR3 size: 15 residues. The CDR3 nucleotides are TGCGCCAGCAGCTCGGACAGAGCAAATAATTCACCCCTCCACTTT. Protein: CASSSDRANNSPLHF.

The chain links TRBV7-9 to TRBJ2-7; 8 bases are shared with TRBD1. Germline lookup yields CDR1 SEHNR and CDR2 FQNEAQ (reference sequence). The CDR3 extends over 17 amino acids. The V segment lost 2 bases and the J segment 3 bases; nucleotides outside the gene matches: 12. The CDR3 protein is CASSLILRQGPDYEQYF. The CDR3 coding sequence is TGTGCCAGCAGCTTAATCTTGCGACAGGGGCCCGACTACGAGCAGTACTTC.

V usage is TRBV5-4 and J usage is TRBJ1-2; a weak D match, TRBD1 (6 bases). V lost 1 base and J 4 bases, leaving 11 bases between the germline ends. This CDR3 region has 14 residues. From germline, CDR1 is SGHNT and CDR2 YYREEE (reference sequence). This CDR3 is CASSLQGQAYGYTF. Written as DNA, the CDR3 is TGTGCCAGCAGCTTGCAGGGACAAGCCTATGGCTACACCTTC.

The genes are TRBV7-3 and TRBJ2-2; 8 nucleotides agree with TRBD1. V shed 5 bases and J 2 bases; nucleotides not matched to a gene: 7. The CDR3 is made up of 16 amino acids. CDR1 and CDR2 (germline): SGHTA, FQGTGA. CDR3 protein: CASSPPTGVNTGELFF. CDR3 sequence (DNA): TGTGCCAGCAGCCCCCCGACAGGGGTTAACACCGGGGAGCTGTTTTTT.

This clone was seen a single time. This rearrangement joins TRBV29-1 to TRBJ2-1; 8 bases agree with TRBD2. This CDR3 region has 15 residues. Losses at the gene ends were 4 bases for V and 6 bases for J; bases not matched to a gene: 11. CDR1 is SQVTM and CDR2 is ANQGSEA in the germline V gene. The CDR3 bases are TGCAGCGTTGCAGCGGGAGCAAGCTGGGGCAATGAGCAGTTCTTC. Amino acid sequence: CSVAAGASWGNEQFF.

This clone was observed a single time. The V call is TRBV30, the J call TRBJ1-1, with D maybe TRBD1 (6 bases). Deletions cut 6 bases from V and 4 bases from J, with 15 bases between. This CDR3 has 13 amino acids. Germline CDR1 GTSNPN, CDR2 SVGIG (reference sequence). The DNA for the CDR3 is TGTGCCTGCCAAACAGGGATAGGCACTGAAGCTTTCTTT. Its protein is CACQTGIGTEAFF.

In the case of this clone: Other DNA sequences in the sample encode the same CDR3. This sequence joins TRBV6-5 and TRBJ2-7, with D possibly being TRBD2 (5 bases). Germline CDR1 reads MNHEY; CDR2 reads SVGAGI. Trimming pared 0 bases from V and 3 bases from J, leaving 9 bases between. CDR3 length: 14 residues. CDR3 sequence: CASSYSRGGYEQYF. The CDR3 region has the DNA TGTGCCAGCAGTTACTCCCGGGGTGGCTACGAGCAGTACTTC.

CDR3 loop: CASWTGGGFYEQYF. In DNA, the CDR3 is TGTGCCAGCTGGACAGGGGGCGGTTTCTACGAGCAGTACTTC. This chain joins TRBV28 and TRBJ2-7; TRBD1 agrees at 11 bases. The V gene's germline CDR1 is MDHEN and CDR2 SYDVKM. V dropped 8 bases and J dropped 3; count of bases not matched to a gene: 6. The CDR3 length is 14 residues.

The V call is TRBV7-2, the J call TRBJ2-2, with 9 nucleotides matching TRBD2. The CDR3 runs 14 residues. V lost 8 bases and J lost 3; bases outside the gene matches: 4. Germline V gene lookup returns CDR1 SGHTA and CDR2 FQGNSA. In DNA, the CDR3 is TGTGCCAGCCTCAGCGGGAGGCACACCGGGGAGCTGTTTTTT. Its translation is CASLSGRHTGELFF.

The genes are TRBV6-1 and TRBJ1-6; TRBD1 aligns across 8 bases. The ends lost 0 bases at V and 9 bases at J; junction bases unmatched: 4. This CDR3 has 15 amino acids. The germline V gene has CDR1 MNHNS and CDR2 SASEGT. CDR3 protein: CASSEADRVSSPLHF. DNA for the CDR3: TGTGCCAGCAGTGAAGCGGACAGGGTGTCTTCACCCCTCCACTTT.

This clone was seen a single time. The chain carries TRBV28 and TRBJ2-7; 8 nucleotides agree with TRBD1. Per the germline V gene, CDR1 is MDHEN and CDR2 is SYDVKM. Trimming removed 5 bases from V and 2 bases from J; junction bases left unmatched: 8. CDR3 length: 15 residues. The CDR3 coding sequence is TGTGCCAGCAGTCCGGCCGGGACAGGAACCTACGAGCAGTACTTC. Translation: CASSPAGTGTYEQYF.

The chain links TRBV9 to TRBJ2-7, with D possibly matching TRBD1 (7 bases). V was clipped by 3 bases and J by 2 bases, with 15 bases between them. Germline CDR1 and CDR2: SGDLS and YYNGEE. The CDR3 loop spans 15 amino acids. The CDR3 loop is CASSAGGTWAYEQYF. The CDR3 coding sequence is TGTGCCAGCAGCGCAGGGGGGACATGGGCCTACGAGCAGTACTTC.

The J gene is TRBJ1-6, the V gene TRBV5-1, with TRBD1 matching over 8 bases. Germline V gives CDR1 SGHRS, CDR2 YFSETQ. The CDR3 consists of 15 residues. J lost 6 bases, V lost 2 bases, and 4 bases had no gene match. The CDR3 loop reads CASSFQTGGNSPLHF. The CDR3 bases are TGCGCCAGCAGCTTTCAAACAGGGGGTAATTCACCCCTCCACTTT.

The rearrangement uses TRBV9 and TRBJ1-1; tentative D call: TRBD1 (5 bases). CDR3 length: 13 amino acids. Germline assignment: CDR1 SGDLS and CDR2 YYNGEE. The V and J ends lost 0 bases and 5 bases respectively, with 8 bases between them. This CDR3 reads CASSVVGTTEAFF. The DNA for the CDR3 is TGTGCCAGCAGCGTAGTGGGGACTACTGAAGCTTTCTTT.

CDR3 nucleotides: TGTGCCAGCAGCACCTGGGGACAGATCTATGGCTACACCTTC. Protein: CASSTWGQIYGYTF. The V gene is TRBV28, the J gene TRBJ1-2; 7 bases are a match to TRBD1. Germline V gives CDR1 MDHEN, CDR2 SYDVKM. The CDR3 is 14 residues long. J gave up 4 bases and V 6 bases, and 8 bases lay outside the gene matches.

The J gene is TRBJ1-2, the V gene TRBV6-1; D possibly corresponds to TRBD1 (5 bases). This CDR3 has 16 amino acids. Germline V gene lookup returns CDR1 MNHNS and CDR2 SASEGT. V lost 1 base, J lost 4 bases, and 16 bases lay in between. CDR3 nucleotides: TGTGCCAGCAGTGAAGGGCGGGCGGGGGTCATCTATGGCTACACCTTC. Residues: CASSEGRAGVIYGYTF.

V is TRBV4-2 and J is TRBJ2-7; 9 nucleotides agree with TRBD1. In germline, CDR1 is LGHNA, CDR2 YNFKEQ. The CDR3 extends over 15 amino acids. Losses at the gene ends were 1 base for V and 2 bases for J; bases not matched to a gene: 3. In DNA form, the CDR3 reads TGTGCCAGCAGCCAAGGACAGGGGGAGGCCTACGAGCAGTACTTC. Protein product: CASSQGQGEAYEQYF.

CDR3 region: CASSLRGISNEKLFF. DNA of the CDR3: TGTGCCAGCAGCTTAAGAGGGATATCTAATGAAAAACTGTTTTTT. The J gene is TRBJ1-4, the V gene TRBV7-8; D is uncertain. The V gene lost 2 bases and the J gene lost 3 bases, with 10 bases spanning the gap. Germline-derived CDR1 and CDR2 are SGHVS and FQNEAQ. CDR3 length: 15 amino acids.

J is TRBJ1-2 and V is TRBV19; TRBD1 matches at 8 bases. Trimming took 4 bases from V and 0 from J; bases not matched to a gene: 7. The germline V gene encodes CDR1 LNHDA and CDR2 SQIVND (reference sequence). This CDR3 has 16 residues. The CDR3 region is CASSRDRYPTNYGYTF. Written as DNA, the CDR3 is TGTGCCAGTAGTAGGGACAGGTATCCCACTAACTATGGCTACACCTTC. Combining the CDR3 with reference TRBV19 and TRBJ1-2 gives the whole variable domain DGGITQSPKYLFRKEGQNVTLSCEQNLNHDAMYWYRQDPGQGLRLIYYSQIVNDFQKGDIAEGYSVSREKKESFPLTVTSAQKNPTAFYLCASSRDRYPTNYGYTFGSGTRLTVV.

The chain carries TRBV7-8 and TRBJ1-1; D call uncertain. Germline V gene data show CDR1 as SGHVS and CDR2 as FQNEAQ. Trimming removed 1 base from V and 4 bases from J, with 10 bases in between. This CDR3 is built from 14 residues. The CDR3 bases are TGTGCCAGCAGCTTAGTCAGGTTCGGCACTGAAGCTTTCTTT. Protein product: CASSLVRFGTEAFF.

Points on this clone: The same CDR3 also results from other DNA sequences found in this sample. The rearrangement joins TRBV9 to TRBJ2-2; 11 positions agree with TRBD2. The CDR3 is made up of 17 amino acids. Germline V gene lookup returns CDR1 SGDLS and CDR2 YYNGEE. Trimming cost V 0 bases and J 2 bases; bases outside gene matches: 3. The CDR3 reads CASSVGLAGGNTGELFF. The CDR3 nucleotides are TGTGCCAGCAGCGTAGGGCTAGCGGGGGGCAACACCGGGGAGCTGTTTTTT.

The chain combines TRBV5-1 with TRBJ2-1; tentatively, D is TRBD2 (6 bases). The CDR3 sequence is 18 residues long. Per the germline V gene, CDR1 is SGHRS and CDR2 is YFSETQ. Trimming took off 2 bases at V and 1 base at J, with 19 bases between the two ends. CDR3 sequence reads: CASSFGTSRGKSYNEQFF. Here the CDR3 DNA reads TGCGCCAGCAGCTTCGGCACTTCTCGGGGGAAATCCTACAATGAGCAGTTCTTC. Full variable domain (outside the CDR3, taken from reference TRBV5-1 and TRBJ2-1): KAGVTQTPRYLIKTRGQQVTLSCSPISGHRSVSWYQQTPGQGLQFLFEYFSETQRNKGNFPGRFSGRQFSNSRSEMNVSTLELGDSALYLCASSFGTSRGKSYNEQFFGPGTRLTVL.